Following are 32 T cell receptor beta chains from one sample sequenced in a study of control samples from healthy donors and cancer patients. Assay used: immunoSEQ multiplex PCR; TCRdb lists only in-frame clones, some missing. The sample holds roughly 100,000 clones, roughly 89% seen once. Sequenced material: PBMCs. The receptors shown here come from a man in his 60s with lung cancer.

The table lists this clone with a count of one. This chain uses TRBV5-1 with TRBJ2-2, with 7 nucleotides matching TRBD1. In germline, CDR1 is SGHRS, CDR2 YFSETQ. The CDR3 is 14 residues long. Trimming removed 4 bases from V and 4 bases from J; junction bases left unmatched: 4. DNA for the CDR3: TGCGCCAGCAGCCCGGGACAGACCACCGGGGAGCTGTTTTTT. Translated: CASSPGQTTGELFF.

The rearrangement joins TRBV9 to TRBJ2-1; D unresolved. Germline CDR1 reads SGDLS; CDR2 reads YYNGEE. Trimming stripped 4 bases from V and 9 bases from J, with 8 bases between. The CDR3 is 11 residues long. CDR3 sequence (DNA): TGTGCCAGCAGCACACCGGGTGAGCAGTTCTTC. Translating gives CASSTPGEQFF.

The chain joins TRBV6-5 to TRBJ1-3, with TRBD1 matching over 8 bases. There are 15 residues in the CDR3. Germline CDR1 reads MNHEY; CDR2 reads SVGAGI. V dropped 4 bases and J dropped 4; count of bases not matched to a gene: 6. Here the CDR3 DNA reads TGTGCCAGCAGTTCTGGACAGGGAAGCGGAAACACCATATATTTT. Amino acids: CASSSGQGSGNTIYF.

The V and J genes are TRBV27 and TRBJ2-6, with 13 bases identical to TRBD2. The CDR3 sequence is 17 residues long. Trimming cost V 6 bases and J 2 bases; bases outside gene matches: 4. Germline V gene lookup returns CDR1 MNHEY and CDR2 SMNVEV (reference sequence). The CDR3: CASSTSGGAPGANVLTF. CDR3 in DNA: TGTGCCAGCAGCACTAGCGGGGGGGCCCCTGGGGCCAACGTCCTGACTTTC.

This clone appeared a single time. The chain combines TRBV30 with TRBJ2-7; D is possibly TRBD1 (5 bases). Germline V gives CDR1 GTSNPN, CDR2 SVGIG (reference sequence). With 3 bases removed from V and 7 bases from J, the gap between germline ends came to 13 bases. This CDR3 region has 12 residues. DNA of the CDR3: TGTGCCTGGAGCTTACAGGTGGGGGAGCAGTACTTC. This translates into CAWSLQVGEQYF.

The chain links TRBV7-3 to TRBJ2-5, with D maybe TRBD2 (6 bases). Trimming removed 1 base from V and 5 bases from J, with 20 bases in between. The CDR3 totals 17 residues. Germline loops: CDR1 SGHTA, CDR2 FQGTGA. The CDR3 sequence: CASSLRGLGGGEETQYF. The CDR3 nucleotides are TGTGCCAGCAGCTTAAGGGGTCTGGGGGGTGGAGAGGAGACCCAGTACTTC.

The chain joins TRBV3-1 (or the pseudogene TRBV3-2) to TRBJ2-7; 13 nucleotides match TRBD2. Trimming cost V 4 bases and J 4 bases; bases outside gene matches: 13. The germline V gene has CDR1 LGHDT and CDR2 YNNKEL (reference sequence). The CDR3 runs to 18 residues. CDR3 residues: CASSRSTSGTSGAYEQYV. The DNA of the CDR3 is TGTGCCAGCAGCCGATCGACATCCGGGACTAGCGGGGCTTACGAGCAGTACGTC.

The J gene is TRBJ2-7, the V gene TRBV11-2; D unresolved. The CDR3 runs 12 residues. The germline gives CDR1 SGHAT, CDR2 FQNNGV. V was pared by 5 bases and J by 4 bases, with 9 bases between. The CDR3 DNA reads as TGTGCCAGCAGCACCACCTCTTACGAGCAGTACTTC. Its translation: CASSTTSYEQYF.

This chain uses TRBV7-2 with TRBJ2-5; D is perhaps TRBD1 (6 bases). Germline V gene sequence: CDR1 SGHTA, CDR2 FQGNSA. V was clipped by 3 bases and J by 5 bases, with 13 bases between them. The CDR3 sequence is 14 residues long. DNA for the CDR3: TGTGCCAGCAGCTTGTACAACAGGGAGGAGACCCAGTACTTC. It codes for CASSLYNREETQYF.

This chain joins TRBV5-1 and TRBJ1-6; 9 nucleotides agree with TRBD1. This CDR3 has 15 amino acids. Germline CDR1 SGHRS, CDR2 YFSETQ. V was clipped by 3 bases and J by 4 bases; unmatched bases: 2. The CDR3 is CASSWGQGYNSPLHF. CDR3 nucleotides: TGCGCCAGCAGCTGGGGACAGGGTTATAATTCACCCCTCCACTTT.

This chain uses TRBV9 with TRBJ2-3, with D hard to call. Trimming removed 1 base from V and 9 bases from J, with 12 bases in between. The CDR3 is 13 amino acids. Germline CDR1 SGDLS, CDR2 YYNGEE. The CDR3 loop reads CASSVSQEGTQYF. CDR3 nucleotide sequence: TGTGCCAGCAGCGTATCCCAAGAAGGAACGCAGTATTTT.

This clone appeared a single time. The chain links TRBV6-4 to TRBJ2-6, with D maybe TRBD2 (6 bases). Trimming removed 3 bases from V and 0 bases from J, with 9 bases in between. CDR3 size: 16 residues. Germline values: CDR1 MRHNA, CDR2 SNTAGT. This CDR3 reads CASSEAGNSGANVLTF. The CDR3 nucleotides are TGTGCCAGCAGTGAAGCGGGCAACTCTGGGGCCAACGTCCTGACTTTC.

The chain is built from TRBV2 and TRBJ2-2; possible D gene TRBD2, 6 bases. Looked up from germline, CDR1 is SNHLY and CDR2 is FYNNEI. V was pared by 5 bases and J by 6 bases, with 16 bases between. This CDR3 spans 15 amino acids. CDR3: CASSPRGLGAGELFF. The CDR3 nucleotides read TGTGCCAGCAGTCCGCGGGGCCTAGGGGCCGGGGAGCTGTTTTTT.

The chain combines TRBV5-5 with TRBJ2-1; D gene uncertain. The germline CDR1 and CDR2 sequences are SGHKS and YYEKEE (reference sequence). The ends were cut back, 1 base at V and 3 bases at J, with 11 bases in the middle. The CDR3 runs 15 residues. Here the CDR3 DNA reads TGTGCCAGCAGCTTGAGCCAGAGTTTCTACAATGAGCAGTTCTTC. It yields the protein CASSLSQSFYNEQFF.

This chain joins TRBV6-6 and TRBJ2-5, with D perhaps matching TRBD2 (5 bases). The length of the CDR3 is 15 residues. The V end lost 5 bases, the J end lost 5 bases, and 18 bases lay between the germline ends. CDR1 and CDR2 from the germline V gene are MNHNY and SVGAGI (reference sequence). Written as DNA, the CDR3 is TGTGCCAGCAGTGTAATGGACTCAGGCCGGGAGACCCAGTACTTC. Its protein product is CASSVMDSGRETQYF.

The J gene is TRBJ1-2, the V gene TRBV25-1; the D gene is possibly TRBD1 (6 bases). V lost 6 bases and J 4 bases, leaving 12 bases between the germline ends. CDR1 and CDR2 (germline): MGHDK, SYGVNS. This CDR3 has 13 amino acids. CDR3 region: CASSLGQLYGYTF. CDR3 bases: TGTGCCAGCAGCCTAGGACAGCTCTATGGCTACACCTTC.

The rearrangement links TRBV5-5 to TRBJ1-4; the match to TRBD1 covers 10 bases. V trimming: 1 base; J trimming: 8 bases; junction bases outside the gene matches: 5. CDR1 and CDR2 from the germline V gene are SGHKS and YYEKEE (reference sequence). This CDR3 comprises 15 residues. In nucleotides, the CDR3 is TGTGCCAGCAGCTTGATGACAGGGGGCTACGAAAAACTGTTTTTT. Translated, it gives CASSLMTGGYEKLFF.

A remark on this clone: Its ends do not fully match the called genes, so a read error is possible. The chain employs TRBV6-1 and TRBJ1-5, with TRBD1 matching over 7 bases. The CDR3 length is 13 residues. Germline-derived CDR1 and CDR2 are MNHNS and SASEGT. CDR3 in DNA: TGTGCCAGCAGTCAAGCCTTGGGACAGTCCCAGCATTTT. Protein sequence: CASSQALGQSQHF.

The chain is built from TRBV5-5 and TRBJ2-7; 11 nucleotides agree with TRBD1. V trimming: 3 bases; J trimming: 9 bases; junction bases outside the gene matches: 11. This CDR3 has 15 residues. Germline CDR1 SGHKS, CDR2 YYEKEE (reference sequence). CDR3 protein: CASSSRTGGSGGQYF. The CDR3 region has the DNA TGTGCCAGCAGCTCAAGGACAGGGGGCTCAGGAGGGCAGTACTTC.

This clone was observed a single time. V and J are TRBV27 and TRBJ2-7; 10 bases are shared with TRBD1. The germline gives CDR1 MNHEY, CDR2 SMNVEV (reference sequence). Unmatched junction bases numbered 3, after V lost 5 bases and J lost 2 bases. The CDR3 has 14 residues. The CDR3 sequence is CASSIGQGAYEQYF. The DNA of the CDR3 is TGTGCCAGCAGTATCGGACAGGGGGCCTACGAGCAGTACTTC.

On this clone: The junction departs from germline at one end; a sequencing error may be responsible. The gene calls are TRBV14 and TRBJ2-7; 10 nucleotides agree with TRBD2. There are 15 residues in the CDR3. Germline CDR1 reads SGHDN; CDR2 reads FVKESK. This chain's CDR3 is CASSQALAGVYERYF. The CDR3 DNA follows: TGTGCCAGCAGTCAGGCCCTAGCGGGGGTATACGAGCGGTACTTC.

The chain couples TRBV5-1 to TRBJ1-2, with D perhaps TRBD1 (5 bases). V lost 3 bases and J lost 4, with 10 bases in between. The CDR3 has 13 amino acids. Germline CDR1 SGHRS, CDR2 YFSETQ. The CDR3 bases are TGCGCCAGCAGCTCGCCAGGGATCTATGGCTACACCTTC. It is translated as CASSSPGIYGYTF.

J is TRBJ2-5 and V is TRBV5-1; tentatively, D is TRBD1 or TRBD2 (5 bases each). The germline gives CDR1 SGHRS, CDR2 YFSETQ. This CDR3 has 15 residues. V lost 0 bases and J 4 bases, leaving 13 bases between the germline ends. For the CDR3, the DNA is TGCGCCAGCAGCTTGGGGGGCCCCGGGGTAGAGACCCAGTACTTC. Protein sequence: CASSLGGPGVETQYF.

The chain carries TRBV6-2 or TRBV6-3 and TRBJ2-4; unclear D gene. Germline-derived CDR1 and CDR2 are MNHEY and SVGEGT. V was cut by 2 bases and J by 8 bases, with 13 bases left in between. The CDR3 loop spans 14 amino acids. The CDR3 reads CASSYDPVLHIQYF. Written as DNA, the CDR3 is TGTGCCAGCAGTTACGACCCGGTGTTGCACATTCAGTACTTC.

This rearrangement joins TRBV7-2 to TRBJ1-2, with 7 positions matching TRBD1. V shed 5 bases, J shed 4 bases, and the junction held 10 bases outside the gene matches. The length of the CDR3 is 15 residues. Germline CDR1 SGHTA, CDR2 FQGNSA. DNA for the CDR3: TGTGCCAGCAGCCTTGGGACAGTCGGGGGCTATGGCTACACCTTC. Amino acid sequence: CASSLGTVGGYGYTF.

In this sample, this clone turned up once. This chain joins TRBV30 and TRBJ1-1; TRBD1 aligns across 8 bases. Germline loops: CDR1 GTSNPN, CDR2 SVGIG (reference sequence). The CDR3 runs 10 residues. V trimming: 7 bases; J trimming: 7 bases; junction bases outside the gene matches: 2. The DNA for the CDR3 is TGTGCCTCGGACAGGGTTGAAGCTTTCTTT. Its protein product is CASDRVEAFF.

The CDR3 reads CASRQGYGYTF. Written as DNA, the CDR3 is TGTGCCAGCAGACAGGGGTATGGCTACACCTTC. The chain links TRBV12-3 or TRBV12-4 to TRBJ1-2, with TRBD1 matching over 7 bases. The CDR3 extends over 11 amino acids. After removal of 6 bases from V and 5 bases from J, the junction contained 0 bases not matched to a gene.

This clone is a singleton in its sample. This rearrangement joins TRBV9 to TRBJ2-2; 11 bases match TRBD1. Germline assignment: CDR1 SGDLS and CDR2 YYNGEE. Trimming removed 4 bases from V and 10 bases from J; junction bases left unmatched: 6. The CDR3 has 14 amino acids. The CDR3 DNA sequence: TGTGCCAGCAGCACACGGACAGGGGGCGAGGAGCTGTTTTTT. Its translation is CASSTRTGGEELFF.

J is TRBJ2-3 and V is TRBV5-1, with TRBD1 as a possible D gene (6 bases). Trimming shortened V by 0 bases and J by 5 bases, and 16 bases separated the two germline ends. This CDR3 contains 16 residues. The germline V gene has CDR1 SGHRS and CDR2 YFSETQ. CDR3 nucleotide sequence: TGCGCCAGCAGCTTGGAACGGACAAAACAGGGAGATACGCAGTATTTT. Amino acid sequence: CASSLERTKQGDTQYF.

The rearrangement links TRBV2 to TRBJ1-2; possibly TRBD1 for D (6 bases). Germline V gene data show CDR1 as SNHLY and CDR2 as FYNNEI. CDR3 length equals 15 residues. V was cut by 9 bases and J by 2 bases, with 19 bases left in between. This CDR3 reads CARLGVQGSNYGYTF. The CDR3 DNA reads TGTGCCAGACTGGGGGTACAGGGATCCAACTATGGCTACACCTTC. Full variable domain (outside the CDR3, taken from reference TRBV2 and TRBJ1-2): EPEVTQTPSHQVTQMGQEVILRCVPISNHLYFYWYRQILGQKVEFLVSFYNNEISEKSEIFDDQFSVERPDGSNFTLKIRSTKLEDSAMYFCARLGVQGSNYGYTFGSGTRLTVV.

The chain's CDR3 is CASSDTGLNTEAFF. CDR3 sequence (DNA): TGTGCCAGCAGTGATACAGGTTTGAACACTGAAGCTTTCTTT. The chain carries TRBV25-1 and TRBJ1-1; a weak D match, TRBD1 (5 bases). The CDR3 length is 14 residues. The germline V gene encodes CDR1 MGHDK and CDR2 SYGVNS. Trimming cost V 3 bases and J 0 bases, with 8 bases left between them. The whole variable domain, filled in from reference TRBV25-1 and TRBJ1-1, reads EADIYQTPRYLVIGTGKKITLECSQTMGHDKMYWYQQDPGMELHLIHYSYGVNSTEKGDLSSESTVSRIRTEHFPLTLESARPSHTSQYLCASSDTGLNTEAFFGQGTRLTVV.

V gene TRBV7-9 combines with J gene TRBJ2-1; 10 bases fit TRBD1. Germline values: CDR1 SEHNR, CDR2 FQNEAQ (reference sequence). This CDR3 region has 15 residues. V was pared by 2 bases and J by 6 bases, with 4 bases of the junction left unmatched. The CDR3 nucleotides read TGTGCCAGCAGCTTACTGGGACAGGGGTTCAATGAGCAGTTCTTC. Protein sequence: CASSLLGQGFNEQFF.